The T cell receptor (beta chain) under discussion was sequenced for a study of T cell changes during pregnancy in multiple sclerosis. This clone was recorded once. Repertoires were generated with immunoSEQ multiplex PCR, while TCRdb's copy carries only in-frame clones and drops some. The sample carries some 96,000 clones, about nine tenths recorded once. In germline, CDR1 is PRHDT, CDR2 FYEKMQ (reference sequence). This CDR3 has 17 residues. Trimming left V 6 bases short and J 0 bases short, with 15 bases between. Here the sequenced sample was peripheral blood, taken after pregnancy. This chain links TRBV13 with TRBJ1-6, with unresolved D. This TCR derives from a female donor with multiple sclerosis, enrolled in a pregnancy study. Written as DNA, the CDR3 is TGTGCCAGCAGTCACGGTTTAACGAGCTCCTATAATTCACCCCTCCACTTT. It encodes CASSHGLTSSYNSPLHF.